This is a list of T cell receptor beta chains from one sample in a study of blood T cell repertoires in COVID-19. Sequenced by immunoSEQ multiplex PCR; TCRdb stores in-frame clones only, minus some. The table has some 45,000 clones, approximately 80% seen once. The material sequenced was peripheral blood. These TCRs come from a woman aged 60-75 years with acute or convalescent COVID-19. The CDR3 runs from the conserved cysteine through the conserved F or W. Each record gives: clone size, D gene, V gene, J gene, CDR3 protein, CDR3 DNA. The D gene is left open where the match is weak. Some rows mark clone size as missing; the rest say once, few, many or name a class of expanded clone.

-	-	TRBV6-5	TRBJ2-1	CASSWTQAPSGQFF	TGTGCCAGCAGTTGGACTCAGGCCCCCTCGGGGCAGTTCTTC
-	-	TRBV3-1/TRBV3-2	TRBJ1-4	CASSQDGGHLRTFF	TGTGCCAGCAGCCAAGATGGGGGACATCTACGGACTTTTTTT
-	-	TRBV20-1	TRBJ2-3	CSASERDTQYF	TGCAGTGCTTCAGAGCGAGATACGCAGTATTTT
-	TRBD1	TRBV18	TRBJ1-6	CASSPGTGIFSPLHF	TGTGCCAGCTCACCCGGGACAGGGATATTTTCACCCCTCCACTTT
-	-	TRBV15	TRBJ2-3	CATSTRTGTDTQYF	TGTGCCACCAGCACCCGGACAGGCACAGATACGCAGTATTTT
once	TRBD1	TRBV25-1	TRBJ1-4	CASSGPGQGDEKLFF	TGTGCCAGCAGTGGTCCGGGACAGGGGGATGAAAAACTGTTTTTT
-	-	TRBV10-3	TRBJ1-2	CAVISDQGYGYTF	TGTGCCGTAATCAGTGACCAGGGTTATGGCTACACCTTC
-	TRBD1	TRBV18	TRBJ2-7	CASSPRTGTVEQYF	TGTGCCAGCTCACCAAGGACAGGGACTGTCGAGCAGTACTTC
-	-	TRBV19	TRBJ2-2	CASSTGLWELFF	TGTGCCAGTAGTACGGGGTTGTGGGAGCTGTTTTTT
-	-	TRBV5-6	TRBJ2-7	CASSLGAAIPYEQYF	TGTGCCAGCAGCTTGGGGGCAGCAATTCCCTACGAGCAGTACTTC
-	TRBD1	TRBV5-1	TRBJ2-2	CASSLLQGGNTGELFF	TGCGCCAGCAGCTTGTTACAGGGGGGGAACACCGGGGAGCTGTTTTTT
once	TRBD1	TRBV27	TRBJ2-7	CASSSRTGSSYEQYF	TGTGCCAGCAGTTCACGGACAGGGAGCTCCTACGAGCAGTACTTC
-	-	TRBV7-8	TRBJ2-7	CASSRTLYEQYF	TGTGCCAGCAGCCGCACTCTCTACGAGCAGTACTTC
-	-	TRBV5-1	TRBJ2-7	CASSLEAATYEQYF	TGCGCCAGCAGCTTGGAGGCGGCAACCTACGAGCAGTACTTC
-	-	TRBV30	TRBJ2-7	CAWSQGRYEQYF	TGTGCCTGGAGCCAGGGGCGCTACGAGCAGTACTTC
-	-	TRBV10-3	TRBJ2-3	CAISESVGGGTDTQYF	TGTGCCATCAGTGAGTCGGTTGGCGGCGGCACAGATACGCAGTATTTT
-	TRBD1	TRBV13	TRBJ1-5	CASSLRQGGQPQHF	TGTGCCAGCAGCTTAAGACAGGGAGGACAGCCCCAGCATTTT
-	-	TRBV10-3	TRBJ1-5	CAISDQTSPKNQPQHF	TGTGCCATCAGTGATCAGACTTCACCCAAAAATCAGCCCCAGCATTTT
-	-	TRBV30	TRBJ2-7	CAWSVPRLSYEQYF	TGTGCCTGGAGTGTACCCAGACTCTCCTACGAGCAGTACTTC
-	-	TRBV29-1	TRBJ1-5	CSVLTESVGQPQHF	TGCAGCGTACTGACAGAATCGGTCGGACAGCCCCAGCATTTT
once	-	TRBV11-2	TRBJ1-1	CASSLSLNTEAFF	TGTGCCAGCAGCTTAAGCCTCAACACTGAAGCTTTCTTT
once	TRBD1	TRBV5-4	TRBJ2-3	CASSFDRVLTDTQYF	TGTGCCAGCAGCTTCGACAGGGTGTTAACAGATACGCAGTATTTT
-	TRBD2	TRBV13	TRBJ2-1	CASSPGLAESYNEQFF	TGTGCCAGCAGCCCTGGACTAGCAGAATCCTACAATGAGCAGTTCTTC
few	TRBD2	TRBV9	TRBJ2-7	CASSVGPSTGGRYEQYF	TGTGCCAGCAGCGTAGGACCCTCCACGGGGGGGAGGTACGAGCAGTACTTC
-	-	TRBV2	TRBJ2-3	CASSDQWDTQYF	TGTGCCAGCAGTGACCAGTGGGATACGCAGTATTTT
-	-	TRBV5-4	TRBJ1-2	CASSARGTYGYTF	TGTGCCAGCAGCGCCCGGGGTACCTATGGCTACACCTTC
once	-	TRBV7-2	TRBJ1-2	CASSSSPSGGGYTF	TGTGCCAGCAGCTCCTCTCCCTCGGGGGGGGGCTACACCTTC
-	TRBD1	TRBV12-3/TRBV12-4	TRBJ1-1	CASRPWTGEAFF	TGTGCCAGCAGACCATGGACAGGGGAAGCTTTCTTT
-	TRBD1	TRBV27	TRBJ2-6	CASSFGQGMSGANVLTF	TGTGCCAGCAGTTTCGGACAGGGAATGTCTGGGGCCAACGTCCTGACTTTC
few	-	TRBV3-1/TRBV3-2	TRBJ2-7	CASSLLGMGEEQYF	TGTGCCAGCAGCCTTCTCGGGATGGGAGAGGAGCAGTACTTC
-	-	TRBV7-3	TRBJ1-1	CASSLNEGTEAFF	TGTGCCAGCAGCTTAAACGAGGGAACTGAAGCTTTCTTT
-	-	TRBV5-3	TRBJ1-6	CARSDRQTSPLHF	TGTGCCAGAAGCGACCGACAGACTTCACCCCTCCACTTT
-	-	TRBV4-3	TRBJ1-1	CASSRGVLYTEAFF	TGCGCCAGCAGCCGGGGGGTGCTGTACACTGAAGCTTTCTTT
few	TRBD2	TRBV4-3	TRBJ2-1	CASSQDDSGGTNEQFF	TGCGCCAGCAGCCAAGATGATAGCGGGGGGACCAATGAGCAGTTCTTC
-	-	TRBV30	TRBJ1-4	CAWTPAAGSNEKLFF	TGTGCCTGGACCCCCGCGGCAGGGTCTAATGAAAAACTGTTTTTT
-	-	TRBV14	TRBJ1-1	CASSHYEYTEAFF	TGTGCCAGCAGCCATTACGAGTACACTGAAGCTTTCTTT
once	TRBD2	TRBV5-1	TRBJ2-3	CASRLTSGGITDTQYF	TGCGCCAGCAGGTTGACTAGCGGGGGAATCACAGATACGCAGTATTTT
-	-	TRBV19	TRBJ2-7	CASASGESYEQYF	TGTGCCAGTGCCTCGGGGGAATCCTACGAGCAGTACTTC
-	TRBD1	TRBV5-6	TRBJ1-6	CASSLTARDRGSPLHF	TGTGCCAGCAGCTTAACCGCCCGGGACAGGGGATCACCCCTCCACTTT
-	-	TRBV27	TRBJ1-2	CASSLQGQRGYTF	TGTGCCAGCAGTTTGCAGGGACAAAGGGGCTACACCTTC
-	TRBD2	TRBV10-3	TRBJ2-1	CAISASGGANEQFF	TGTGCCATCAGTGCCAGCGGGGGGGCGAATGAGCAGTTCTTC
-	TRBD1	TRBV5-1	TRBJ2-1	CASSLWTGVANEQFF	TGCGCCAGCAGCTTATGGACAGGGGTGGCCAATGAGCAGTTCTTC
-	-	TRBV9	TRBJ2-1	CASSVAGAATTYNEQFF	TGTGCCAGCAGCGTAGCAGGGGCCGCGACGACCTACAATGAGCAGTTCTTC
-	TRBD1	TRBV27	TRBJ2-1	CASSSQGAHEQFF	TGTGCCAGCAGTTCCCAGGGGGCTCATGAGCAGTTCTTC
-	-	TRBV7-2	TRBJ1-2	CASSLGRGGYGYTF	TGTGCCAGCAGCTTAGGGAGGGGCGGCTATGGCTACACCTTC
-	-	TRBV11-2	TRBJ2-7	CASSLDLEETYEQYF	TGTGCCAGCAGCTTAGATCTTGAGGAGACCTACGAGCAGTACTTC
-	TRBD1	TRBV6-5	TRBJ2-7	CASSPDRNSYEQYF	TGTGCCAGCAGTCCGGACAGGAACTCCTACGAGCAGTACTTC
-	-	TRBV29-1	TRBJ2-1	CSVVPGNEQFF	TGCAGCGTTGTCCCGGGCAATGAGCAGTTCTTC
few	-	TRBV21-1	TRBJ2-7	CASSSLGQTGEQYF	TGTGCCAGCAGCTCCCTAGGACAGACGGGCGAGCAGTACTTC
-	-	TRBV7-9	TRBJ1-1	CASSLGMRTEAFF	TGTGCCAGCAGCTTAGGGATGCGGACTGAAGCTTTCTTT
-	TRBD1	TRBV24-1	TRBJ2-7	CATSDRDREGYEQYF	TGTGCCACCAGTGATCGAGACAGGGAAGGCTACGAGCAGTACTTC
-	TRBD1	TRBV18	TRBJ1-6	CASSLEGQAPPLHF	TGTGCCAGCTCACTGGAAGGACAGGCGCCACCCCTCCACTTT
-	-	TRBV2	TRBJ1-6	CASSLGGRGNNSPLHF	TGTGCCAGCTCCTTGGGGGGGCGTGGGAATAATTCACCCCTCCACTTT